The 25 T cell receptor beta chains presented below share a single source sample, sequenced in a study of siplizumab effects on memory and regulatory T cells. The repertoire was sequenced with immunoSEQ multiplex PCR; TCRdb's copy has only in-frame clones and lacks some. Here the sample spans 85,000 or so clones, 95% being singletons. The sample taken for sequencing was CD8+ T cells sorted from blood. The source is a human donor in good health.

The DNA for the CDR3 is TGCAGCGCCCCTGTTGGCACTGAAGCTTTCTTT. The encoded protein is CSAPVGTEAFF. V gene TRBV29-1 combines with J gene TRBJ1-1; D is uncertain. Germline V gene data show CDR1 as SQVTM and CDR2 as ANQGSEA. V lost 7 bases to trimming and J lost 4 bases, with 10 bases between them. The CDR3 runs 11 residues.

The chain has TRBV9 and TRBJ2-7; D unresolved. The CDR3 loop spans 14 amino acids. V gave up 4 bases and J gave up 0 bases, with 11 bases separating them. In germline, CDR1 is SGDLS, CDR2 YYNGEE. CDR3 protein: CASSKPGSSYEQYF. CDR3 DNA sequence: TGTGCCAGCAGCAAGCCGGGTTCCTCCTACGAGCAGTACTTC.

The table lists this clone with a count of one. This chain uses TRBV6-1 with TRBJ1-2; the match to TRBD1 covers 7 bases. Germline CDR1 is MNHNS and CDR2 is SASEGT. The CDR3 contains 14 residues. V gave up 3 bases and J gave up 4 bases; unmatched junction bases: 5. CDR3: CASSDIGTAYGYTF. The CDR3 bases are TGTGCCAGCAGTGATATAGGGACAGCCTATGGCTACACCTTC.

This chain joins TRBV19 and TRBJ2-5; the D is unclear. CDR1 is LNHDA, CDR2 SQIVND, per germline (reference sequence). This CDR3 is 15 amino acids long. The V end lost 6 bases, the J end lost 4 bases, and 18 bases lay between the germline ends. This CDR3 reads CASRRVDRVGETQYF. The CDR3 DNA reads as TGTGCCAGTAGGCGCGTGGATCGGGTGGGAGAGACCCAGTACTTC.

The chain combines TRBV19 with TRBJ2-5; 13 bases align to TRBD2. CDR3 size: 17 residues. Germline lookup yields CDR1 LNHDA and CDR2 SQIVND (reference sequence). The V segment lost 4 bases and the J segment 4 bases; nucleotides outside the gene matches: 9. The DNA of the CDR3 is TGTGCCAGTAGTACCATGGGACTAGCGGGATACGGAGAGACCCAGTACTTC. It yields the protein CASSTMGLAGYGETQYF.

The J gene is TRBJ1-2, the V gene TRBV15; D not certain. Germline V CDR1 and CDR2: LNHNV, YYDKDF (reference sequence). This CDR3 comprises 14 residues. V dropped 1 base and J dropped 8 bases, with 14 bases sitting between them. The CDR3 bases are TGTGCCACCAGCAGAGTGGAGGTCAATGGGGGCTACACCTTC. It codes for CATSRVEVNGGYTF.

The CDR3 spells CASSEIPGAEEPQHF. The CDR3 DNA reads TGTGCCAGCAGTGAGATCCCGGGAGCCGAGGAGCCCCAGCATTTT. This chain uses TRBV2 with TRBJ1-5; D is uncertain. The CDR3 contains 15 residues. Germline lookup yields CDR1 SNHLY and CDR2 FYNNEI. V shed 3 bases and J shed 8 bases, with 17 bases lying between them.

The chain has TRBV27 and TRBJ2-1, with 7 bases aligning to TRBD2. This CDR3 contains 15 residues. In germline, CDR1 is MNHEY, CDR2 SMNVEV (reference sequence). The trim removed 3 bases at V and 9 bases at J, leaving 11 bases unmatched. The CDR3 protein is CASSFNVGGPSEQFF. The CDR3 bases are TGTGCCAGCAGTTTTAATGTGGGAGGGCCCAGTGAGCAGTTCTTC.

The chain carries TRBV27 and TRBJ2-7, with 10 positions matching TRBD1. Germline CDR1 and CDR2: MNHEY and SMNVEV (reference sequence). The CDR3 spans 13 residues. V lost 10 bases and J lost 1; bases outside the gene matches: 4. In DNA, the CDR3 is TGTGCCACCAGGACAGGGGGATCCTACGAGCAGTACTTC. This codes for CATRTGGSYEQYF.

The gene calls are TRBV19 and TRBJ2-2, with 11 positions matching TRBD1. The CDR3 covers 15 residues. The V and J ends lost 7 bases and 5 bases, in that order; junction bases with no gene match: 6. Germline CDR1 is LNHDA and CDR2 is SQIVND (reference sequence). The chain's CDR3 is CASIPGQGVTGELFF. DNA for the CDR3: TGTGCCAGTATTCCGGGACAGGGGGTGACCGGGGAGCTGTTTTTT.

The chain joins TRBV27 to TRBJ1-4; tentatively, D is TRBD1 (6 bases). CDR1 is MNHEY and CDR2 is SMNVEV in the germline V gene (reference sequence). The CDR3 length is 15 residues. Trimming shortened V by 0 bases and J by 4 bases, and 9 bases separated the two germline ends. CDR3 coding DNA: TGTGCCAGCAGTTTATCTCAGGGGTTTAATGAAAAACTGTTTTTT. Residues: CASSLSQGFNEKLFF.

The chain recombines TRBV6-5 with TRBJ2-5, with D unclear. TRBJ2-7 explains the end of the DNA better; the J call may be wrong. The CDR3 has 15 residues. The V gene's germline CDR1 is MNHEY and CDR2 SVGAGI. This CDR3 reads CASSYYWGREDEQYF. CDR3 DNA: TGTGCCAGCAGTTACTACTGGGGTAGAGAAGACGAGCAGTACTTC.

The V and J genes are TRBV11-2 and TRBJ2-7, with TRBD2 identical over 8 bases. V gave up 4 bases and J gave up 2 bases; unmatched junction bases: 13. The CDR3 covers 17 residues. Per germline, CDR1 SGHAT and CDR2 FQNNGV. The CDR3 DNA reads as TGTGCCAGCAGCTCTACGTTCGCGCGGGAGGCTCCCTACGAGCAGTACTTC. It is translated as CASSSTFAREAPYEQYF.

The CDR3 nucleotides read TGTGCCAGCAGGTGGTCGAGTGAGCAGTACTTC. It specifies CASRWSSEQYF. The V call is TRBV7-3, the J call TRBJ2-7; no reliable D call. The CDR3 totals 11 residues. Germline CDR1 is SGHTA and CDR2 is FQGTGA. Trimming cost V 6 bases and J 7 bases, with 10 bases left between them.

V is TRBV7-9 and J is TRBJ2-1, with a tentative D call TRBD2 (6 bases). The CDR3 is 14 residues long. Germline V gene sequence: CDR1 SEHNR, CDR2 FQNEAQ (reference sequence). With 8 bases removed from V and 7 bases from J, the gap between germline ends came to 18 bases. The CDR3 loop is CASPSDPKGNEQFF. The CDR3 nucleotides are TGTGCCAGCCCTAGCGACCCAAAGGGGAATGAGCAGTTCTTC.

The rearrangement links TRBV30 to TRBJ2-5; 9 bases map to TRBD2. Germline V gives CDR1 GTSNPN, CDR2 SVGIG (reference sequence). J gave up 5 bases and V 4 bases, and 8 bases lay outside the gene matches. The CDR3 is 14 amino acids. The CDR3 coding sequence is TGTGCCTGGAAAGGAAGCGGGAGGATGGAGACCCAGTACTTC. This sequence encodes CAWKGSGRMETQYF.

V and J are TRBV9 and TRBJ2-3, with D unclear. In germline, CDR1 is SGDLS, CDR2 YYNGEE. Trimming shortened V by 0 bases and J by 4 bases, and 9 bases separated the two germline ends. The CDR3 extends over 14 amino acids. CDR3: CASSVGGSPDTQYF. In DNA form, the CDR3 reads TGTGCCAGCAGCGTAGGCGGCTCCCCAGATACGCAGTATTTT.

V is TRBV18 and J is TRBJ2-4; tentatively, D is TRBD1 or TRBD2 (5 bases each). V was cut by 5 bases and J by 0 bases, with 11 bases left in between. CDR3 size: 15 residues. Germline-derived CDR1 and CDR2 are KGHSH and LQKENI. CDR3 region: CASSTGPQAKNIQYF. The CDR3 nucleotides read TGTGCCAGCTCAACGGGACCCCAAGCCAAAAACATTCAGTACTTC.

CDR3 region: CASRDDHQPSYEQYF. The CDR3 nucleotides are TGTGCCAGCAGAGACGACCACCAACCATCCTACGAGCAGTACTTC. The chain recombines TRBV6-1 with TRBJ2-7; D gene uncertain. The CDR3 is 15 residues long. The germline V gene has CDR1 MNHNS and CDR2 SASEGT. Trimming cost V 6 bases and J 1 base, with 16 bases left between them.

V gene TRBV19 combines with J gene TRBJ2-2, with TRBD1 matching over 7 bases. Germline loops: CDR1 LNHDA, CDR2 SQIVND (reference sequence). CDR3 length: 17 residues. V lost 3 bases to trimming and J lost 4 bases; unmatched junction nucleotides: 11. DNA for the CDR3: TGTGCCAGTAGTATGGAAGGGGGCAGAGTCATCACCGGGGAGCTGTTTTTT. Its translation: CASSMEGGRVITGELFF.

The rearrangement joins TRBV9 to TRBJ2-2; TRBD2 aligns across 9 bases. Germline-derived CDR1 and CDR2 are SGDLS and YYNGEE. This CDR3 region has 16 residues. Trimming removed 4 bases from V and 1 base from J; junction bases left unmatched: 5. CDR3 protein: CASSPRTSENTGELFF. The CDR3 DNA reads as TGTGCCAGCAGCCCTCGGACTAGCGAGAACACCGGGGAGCTGTTTTTT.

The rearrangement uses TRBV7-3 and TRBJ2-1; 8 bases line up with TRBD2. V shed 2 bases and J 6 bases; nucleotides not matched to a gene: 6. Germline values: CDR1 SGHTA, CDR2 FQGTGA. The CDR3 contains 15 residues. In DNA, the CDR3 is TGTGCCAGCAGCTTACTAGCGGGCTCCCTCAATGAGCAGTTCTTC. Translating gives CASSLLAGSLNEQFF.

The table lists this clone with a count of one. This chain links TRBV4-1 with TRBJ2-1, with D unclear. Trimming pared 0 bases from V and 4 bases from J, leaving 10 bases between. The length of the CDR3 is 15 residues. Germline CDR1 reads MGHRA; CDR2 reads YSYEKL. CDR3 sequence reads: CASSQDRDQYNEQFF. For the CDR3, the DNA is TGCGCCAGCAGCCAAGATCGAGACCAATACAATGAGCAGTTCTTC.

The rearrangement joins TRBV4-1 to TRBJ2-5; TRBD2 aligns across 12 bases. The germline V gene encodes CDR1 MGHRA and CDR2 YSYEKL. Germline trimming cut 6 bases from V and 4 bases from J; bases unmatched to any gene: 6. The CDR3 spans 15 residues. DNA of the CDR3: TGCGCCAGCAGAGGCGCTAGCGGGAGGGGAGAGACCCAGTACTTC. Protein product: CASRGASGRGETQYF.

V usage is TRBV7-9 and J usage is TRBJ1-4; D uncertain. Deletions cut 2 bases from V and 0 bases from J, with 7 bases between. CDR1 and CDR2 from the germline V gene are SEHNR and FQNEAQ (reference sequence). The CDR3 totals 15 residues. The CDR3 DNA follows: TGTGCCAGCAGCTTACAGGTTGCAACTAATGAAAAACTGTTTTTT. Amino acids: CASSLQVATNEKLFF.